What follows describes a single T cell receptor beta chain. Its target is unknown. The final CDR3 position lacks the conserved phenylalanine or tryptophan, pointing to a likely read error. Between the trimmed V and J ends, which lost 1 base and 6 bases, there was a span of 12 bases. This CDR3 region has 14 residues. Germline CDR1 reads SEHNR; CDR2 reads FQNEAQ (reference sequence). This record comes from a study of T cells in Graves' hyperthyroidism and ophthalmopathy. Study conclusions and caveats: In the analysis, a 13 V-J model separated ophthalmopathy from stable hyperthyroidism.

Researchers took RNA transcripts and amplified the TCR beta CDR3 regions from them. HTBI primers were used for first-round RT-PCR of the TCR CDR3. TCRdb used MiXCR to reprocess the multiplex PCR reads, holding one entry per CDR3 protein. The repertoire holds roughly 500,000 distinct CDR3 sequences, with over 35% as singletons. Criteria for exclusion of patients were uncontrolled infection, other autoimmune disease, pregnancy or lactation. V is TRBV7-9 and J is TRBJ1-1; no definite D call. This clonotype originated in an adult woman with Graves' disease, either hyperthyroidism or ophthalmopathy (not recorded which). Sequenced sample: peripheral blood or thyroid tissue (not recorded which). CDR3 sequence (DNA): TGTGCCAGCAGCTTAGTAGGGTACCGGTCTGAAGCTTTCCTT. Amino acid sequence: CASSLVGYRSEAFL.